This TCR beta chain originates from a study of T cell repertoires in cytomegalovirus infection. Looking at the study overall: CMV epitopes that were recently identified and HLA-C-restricted were used alongside well-studied HLA-B-restricted ones. Based on public TCR beta signatures, there were indications of CMV infection and of a matching HLA type.

V lost 4 bases and J lost 1; bases outside the gene matches: 7. Germline lookup yields CDR1 SGHDT and CDR2 YYEEEE. The CDR3 has 17 residues. TCRdb independently ran MiXCR on the reads; one entry per CDR3 protein. The sample holds around 900,000 distinct CDR3 sequences, roughly 30% seen once. As regards this clonotype: As yet, its antigen is unknown.

The study's findings and limits: HLA-C-restricted CMV clonotypes gave the most frequent clonotype in two of eight donors. CMV carriers having the relevant HLA were flagged by cumulative public TCR beta family frequency.

Sequencing used cultured CD8+ T cells from PBMCs, obtained from culture after CMV antigen stimulation. The receptor was derived from a human donor in good health (CMV status not recorded). Some clones in this sample may be carry-over from other donors' samples. This sequence joins TRBV5-6 and TRBJ1-6, with 8 bases fitting TRBD1. In DNA form, the CDR3 reads TGTGCCAGCAGCACGCAGGGGGCGGTTTCCTATAATTCACCCCTCCACTTT. Amino acid sequence: CASSTQGAVSYNSPLHF.